This T cell receptor beta chain was obtained from a study of blood T cells in healthy people across ages. Study summary: In model experiments, template switching was able to capture about one barcoded beta molecule for every two T cells that were present.

This clonotype was seen only a few times. The CDR3 is made up of 13 amino acids. Looked up from germline, CDR1 is SGHRS and CDR2 is YFSETQ. For the second PCR, which ran for about 7 to 11 cycles, a sample-barcoded 5' primer and a J-beta primer mix were used. Every cDNA molecule carried a tag from a template-switch adaptor bearing 12 random nucleotides. TCRdb reprocessed the 5' RACE reads with MiXCR, giving one entry per CDR3 protein. This sample has more than 800,000 distinct CDR3 sequences; roughly 45% occur once, and the top ten carry approximately 20%. The sample consisted of blood. The receptor comes from a woman aged 55-70 years in good health. The chain joins TRBV5-1 to TRBJ2-7; possibly TRBD1 for D (6 bases). The closer fit of TRBJ2-5 to the DNA end suggests the J call may be wrong. Here the CDR3 DNA reads TGCGCCAGCAGCTTCGACAGGCGAGAGACCCAGTACTTC. Translating gives CASSFDRRETQYF.